This TCR beta chain was profiled in a study of tumor-infiltrating lymphocytes in primary liver carcinoma. This clonotype was found many times. Its antigen remains unknown. Priming with a constant-region primer yielded TCR beta cDNA from approximately 500 ng total RNA. Modified slightly, ARM-PCR produced TCR beta libraries over three nested multiplex PCR rounds. PCR rounds one and two used TRBV1-TRBV30 forward primers with a C-beta reverse primer for around 9 cycles each. TCRdb reanalysed the multiplex PCR reads using MiXCR and keeps one entry per CDR3 protein. The sample includes 100,000 to 150,000 distinct CDR3 sequences, around 64% of them seen just once. Investigators took RNA and DNA out together from 20-30 mg of unsorted bulk tissue. Whole-study findings and limits: Only about 8-25% of top clones occurred in every one of the five tumor regions.

The CDR3 spans 16 residues. After removal of 3 bases from V and 4 bases from J, the junction contained 4 bases not matched to a gene. Germline V gene data show CDR1 as SGHNT and CDR2 as YYREEE (reference sequence). This chain connects TRBV5-4 to TRBJ2-2, with 12 bases fitting TRBD2. Input material: liver tumor tissue from sampling region 3. The subset here: tumor region T3, left-lateral pole. The receptor was derived from a woman between 55 and 75 years old with primary liver carcinoma and hepatitis B virus infection. CDR3 in DNA: TGTGCCAGCAGCTGGGGACTAGCGGGCGCCACCGGGGAGCTGTTTTTT. Its translation is CASSWGLAGATGELFF.